The 28 T cell receptor beta chains listed next were all sequenced from one sample in a study of long-term antiretroviral therapy in people with HIV. The libraries were made with immunoSEQ v3.0 at survey level. The protocol was immunoSEQ multiplex PCR, while the TCRdb copy is restricted to in-frame clones and leaves out a portion. The sample contains 30,000 to 40,000 clones, roughly 85% of which appear only once. Sequenced here: unsorted PBMCs, sampled 1.1 years after starting antiretroviral therapy. These receptors were obtained from a man between 18 and 35 years old with HIV.

The chain has TRBV27 and TRBJ2-7, with D uncertain. Germline V gene sequence: CDR1 MNHEY, CDR2 SMNVEV (reference sequence). Trimming took 4 bases from V and 5 from J, leaving 18 bases between them. The CDR3 is made up of 15 amino acids. The CDR3 region is CASSSGPYETHEQYF. Written as DNA, the CDR3 is TGTGCCAGCAGTTCCGGACCCTACGAGACACACGAGCAGTACTTC.

The V call is TRBV19, the J call TRBJ1-1, with TRBD1 as a possible D gene (5 bases). Per the germline V gene, CDR1 is LNHDA and CDR2 is SQIVND (reference sequence). The germline V and J ends were trimmed by 7 bases and 12 bases, with 18 bases remaining between them. The CDR3 sequence is 12 residues long. CDR3 nucleotide sequence: TGTGCCAGTACGTACACCGGGGACCTGACTTTCTTT. This encodes CASTYTGDLTFF.

The chain links TRBV19 to TRBJ1-1, with TRBD1 as a possible D gene (6 bases). V lost 7 bases and J 8 bases, leaving 17 bases between the germline ends. Germline loops: CDR1 LNHDA, CDR2 SQIVND (reference sequence). CDR3 size: 13 residues. In nucleotides, the CDR3 is TGTGCCAGTATGATAAGGGGGGGACGAGAAGCTTTCTTT. It is translated as CASMIRGGREAFF.

The chain combines TRBV28 with TRBJ2-3, with 10 bases aligning to TRBD2. Trimming removed 6 bases from V and 2 bases from J; junction bases left unmatched: 26. The length of the CDR3 is 22 residues. From germline, CDR1 is MDHEN and CDR2 SYDVKM. The CDR3 is CASSSTAPVSGLAGGLTDTQYF. The CDR3 bases are TGTGCCAGCAGCTCTACAGCCCCTGTTAGCGGATTAGCGGGAGGTCTCACAGATACGCAGTATTTT.

The chain couples TRBV7-2 to TRBJ1-4; no clear D. The V gene lost 5 bases and the J gene lost 0 bases, with 13 bases spanning the gap. The CDR3 sequence is 16 residues long. Germline CDR1 and CDR2: SGHTA and FQGNSA. Here the CDR3 DNA reads TGTGCCAGCAGCAAAAACGGGCTTGCAACTAATGAAAAACTGTTTTTT. It codes for CASSKNGLATNEKLFF.

The J gene is TRBJ2-1, the V gene TRBV10-2; no firm D call. Germline CDR1 reads WSHSY; CDR2 reads SAAADI. V was pared by 6 bases and J by 4 bases, with 4 bases between. The CDR3 totals 11 residues. The chain's CDR3 is CASSVYNEQFF. CDR3 DNA: TGCGCCAGCAGCGTATACAATGAGCAGTTCTTC.

This rearrangement joins TRBV4-3 to TRBJ2-4; TRBD1 aligns across 10 bases. The germline V gene encodes CDR1 LGHNA and CDR2 YSLEER. V lost 3 bases, J lost 5 bases, and 4 bases stayed unmatched. This CDR3 region has 15 residues. The CDR3 spells CASSQGTGEENIQYF. Here the CDR3 DNA reads TGCGCCAGCAGCCAGGGGACAGGGGAGGAAAACATTCAGTACTTC.

The table lists this clone with a count of one. This rearrangement joins TRBV6-5 to TRBJ1-1, with 7 bases matching TRBD1. Germline-derived CDR1 and CDR2 are MNHEY and SVGAGI. Germline trimming cut 4 bases from V and 6 bases from J; bases unmatched to any gene: 11. The CDR3 contains 15 residues. CDR3 amino acids: CASSFSGTEAPEAFF. The CDR3 DNA is TGTGCCAGCAGTTTCTCCGGGACAGAAGCCCCTGAAGCTTTCTTT.

This chain links TRBV28 with TRBJ2-3; TRBD2 is a possible D gene (5 bases). In germline, CDR1 is MDHEN, CDR2 SYDVKM. The CDR3 extends over 13 amino acids. Trimming stripped 2 bases from V and 3 bases from J, with 6 bases between. The CDR3 sequence is CASSLVATDTQYF. The CDR3 DNA is TGTGCCAGCAGTTTAGTAGCGACAGATACGCAGTATTTT.

This sequence joins TRBV5-1 and TRBJ2-7; D gene uncertain. Per the germline V gene, CDR1 is SGHRS and CDR2 is YFSETQ. Between the trimmed V and J ends, which lost 1 base and 3 bases, there was a span of 8 bases. The CDR3 totals 13 residues. The CDR3 DNA reads TGCGCCAGCAGCTTGACAGCAAACTACGAGCAGTACTTC. Encoded protein: CASSLTANYEQYF.

This chain connects TRBV6-5 to TRBJ2-2; D is uncertain. V lost 5 bases and J lost 7, with 5 bases in between. Germline assignment: CDR1 MNHEY and CDR2 SVGAGI. The CDR3 spans 11 residues. The CDR3 coding sequence is TGTGCCAGCAGTCCCTTCGGGGAGCTGTTTTTT. Residues: CASSPFGELFF.

The chain couples TRBV6-5 to TRBJ1-2; perhaps TRBD1 as D (6 bases). Per the germline V gene, CDR1 is MNHEY and CDR2 is SVGAGI. V was trimmed by 5 bases and J by 4 bases, leaving 14 bases between them. This CDR3 contains 14 residues. The CDR3 DNA reads as TGTGCCAGCAGTCGCGGGGGCTCGGGCTATGGCTACACCTTC. This translates into CASSRGGSGYGYTF.

The CDR3, as DNA: TGTGCCAGCAGTGCGGGACCCAAGGGAGAGACCCAGTACTTC. Protein: CASSAGPKGETQYF. This sequence joins TRBV27 and TRBJ2-5, with a tentative D call TRBD2 (6 bases). Trimming left V 5 bases short and J 4 bases short, with 14 bases between. CDR1 MNHEY and CDR2 SMNVEV come from the germline V gene (reference sequence). The CDR3 runs 14 residues.

This chain links TRBV11-2 with TRBJ2-1; 12 positions agree with TRBD2. Germline lookup yields CDR1 SGHAT and CDR2 FQNNGV. The CDR3 is 18 residues long. The junction had 6 bases not matched to a gene; V was cut back by 0 bases and J by 3 bases. This chain's CDR3 is CASSLDRRTSGNYNEQFF. The CDR3 coding sequence is TGTGCCAGCAGCTTAGATCGGCGGACTAGCGGGAACTACAATGAGCAGTTCTTC.

The rearrangement links TRBV7-2 to TRBJ1-2, with D perhaps TRBD1 (6 bases). The CDR3 extends over 13 amino acids. With 4 bases removed from V and 4 bases from J, the gap between germline ends came to 10 bases. The germline CDR1 and CDR2 sequences are SGHTA and FQGNSA. The CDR3 sequence: CASSSRDTYGYTF. The CDR3 bases are TGTGCCAGCAGCTCTCGGGACACCTATGGCTACACCTTC. Full variable domain (rest looked up from reference TRBV7-2 and TRBJ1-2): GAGVSQSPSNKVTEKGKDVELRCDPISGHTALYWYRQSLGQGLEFLIYFQGNSAPDKSGLPSDRFSAERTGGSVSTLTIQRTQQEDSAVYLCASSSRDTYGYTFGSGTRLTVV.

The J gene is TRBJ2-3, the V gene TRBV10-3; TRBD2 is a possible D gene (6 bases). In germline, CDR1 is ENHRY, CDR2 SYGVKD. The germline V and J ends were trimmed by 0 bases and 3 bases, with 7 bases remaining between them. The length of the CDR3 is 14 residues. In DNA, the CDR3 is TGTGCCATCAGTGAGTCTAGCGGTACAGATACGCAGTATTTT. This gives the protein CAISESSGTDTQYF.

The chain carries TRBV5-1 and TRBJ2-1, with 8 bases aligning to TRBD1. The CDR3 length is 16 residues. The V gene's germline CDR1 is SGHRS and CDR2 YFSETQ. V lost 1 base and J lost 2; bases outside the gene matches: 5. The CDR3: CASSLRSTGAYNEQFF. The DNA of the CDR3 is TGCGCCAGCAGCTTGAGGTCGACAGGGGCCTACAATGAGCAGTTCTTC.

The chain is built from TRBV13 and TRBJ2-1; D perhaps matches TRBD2 (5 bases). The V and J ends lost 5 bases and 4 bases respectively, with 18 bases between them. This CDR3 has 16 residues. CDR1 is PRHDT and CDR2 is FYEKMQ in the germline V gene (reference sequence). CDR3 loop: CASSLRAGEGYNEQFF. CDR3 coding DNA: TGTGCCAGCAGCCTAAGGGCCGGAGAGGGATACAATGAGCAGTTCTTC. The complete variable domain, with remaining parts taken from reference TRBV13 and TRBJ2-1, reads AAGVIQSPRHLIKEKRETATLKCYPIPRHDTVYWYQQGPGQDPQFLISFYEKMQSDKGSIPDRFSAQQFSDYHSELNMSSLELGDSALYFCASSLRAGEGYNEQFFGPGTRLTVL.

This rearrangement joins TRBV4-2 to TRBJ2-7; D may be TRBD1 or TRBD2 (5 bases each). Germline CDR1 reads LGHNA; CDR2 reads YNFKEQ. V gave up 4 bases and J gave up 4 bases, with 11 bases separating them. CDR3 length: 13 amino acids. Here the CDR3 DNA reads TGTGCCAGCAGCCCCCGGGACGGATACGAGCAGTACTTC. Protein sequence: CASSPRDGYEQYF.

V and J are TRBV15 and TRBJ2-5; D unclear. V dropped 3 bases and J dropped 1 base, with 12 bases sitting between them. Germline lookup yields CDR1 LNHNV and CDR2 YYDKDF (reference sequence). The CDR3 has 15 amino acids. CDR3 residues: CATSRAAKAQETQYF. The CDR3 DNA is TGTGCCACCAGCAGGGCCGCTAAGGCCCAAGAGACCCAGTACTTC.

This chain uses TRBV5-1 with TRBJ2-2, with D unresolved. V lost 4 bases to trimming and J lost 1 base, with 2 bases between them. The CDR3 contains 12 residues. The germline V gene has CDR1 SGHRS and CDR2 YFSETQ. CDR3 nucleotide sequence: TGCGCCAGCAGCCTGAACACCGGGGAGCTGTTTTTT. Protein: CASSLNTGELFF.

This clone was seen only once. The chain joins TRBV19 to TRBJ1-2, with 8 bases fitting TRBD1. From germline, CDR1 is LNHDA and CDR2 SQIVND (reference sequence). Trimming took 7 bases from V and 6 from J; bases not matched to a gene: 10. This CDR3 is built from 14 residues. CDR3 DNA sequence: TGTGCCAGTAAGGTCCGGACAGGGCATGATGGCTACACCTTC. The encoded protein is CASKVRTGHDGYTF. Full variable domain (missing parts from reference TRBV19 and TRBJ1-2): DGGITQSPKYLFRKEGQNVTLSCEQNLNHDAMYWYRQDPGQGLRLIYYSQIVNDFQKGDIAEGYSVSREKKESFPLTVTSAQKNPTAFYLCASKVRTGHDGYTFGSGTRLTVV.

This chain joins TRBV28 and TRBJ2-1, with D maybe TRBD2 (6 bases). V was cut by 4 bases and J by 6 bases, with 16 bases left in between. Germline CDR1 reads MDHEN; CDR2 reads SYDVKM. CDR3 length: 15 amino acids. CDR3 bases: TGTGCCAGCAGTTCCGGCCAGCGGAGGGGCAATGAGCAGTTCTTC. Translating it yields CASSSGQRRGNEQFF. Complete variable domain (other parts from reference TRBV28 and TRBJ2-1): DVKVTQSSRYLVKRTGEKVFLECVQDMDHENMFWYRQDPGLGLRLIYFSYDVKMKEKGDIPEGYSVSREKKERFSLILESASTNQTSMYLCASSSGQRRGNEQFFGPGTRLTVL.

This chain connects TRBV13 to TRBJ1-2; D remains unclear. Germline CDR1 reads PRHDT; CDR2 reads FYEKMQ (reference sequence). This CDR3 has 14 amino acids. V lost 5 bases and J lost 2, with 12 bases in between. The CDR3 region is CASSPPGRNYGYTF. In nucleotides, the CDR3 is TGTGCCAGCAGCCCCCCGGGTCGGAACTATGGCTACACCTTC. Full variable domain (outside the CDR3, taken from reference TRBV13 and TRBJ1-2): AAGVIQSPRHLIKEKRETATLKCYPIPRHDTVYWYQQGPGQDPQFLISFYEKMQSDKGSIPDRFSAQQFSDYHSELNMSSLELGDSALYFCASSPPGRNYGYTFGSGTRLTVV.

The V gene is TRBV12-5, the J gene TRBJ1-2, with D uncertain. CDR1 is LGHNT, CDR2 FRNRAP, per germline. The CDR3 spans 15 residues. Trimming took off 5 bases at V and 8 bases at J, with 21 bases between the two ends. Written as DNA, the CDR3 is TGTGCTAGTGGTCCACCCTCACCGCCGCCCGACGGCTACACCTTC. Protein: CASGPPSPPPDGYTF.

This rearrangement joins TRBV5-1 to TRBJ2-1, with D perhaps matching TRBD1 (6 bases). The length of the CDR3 is 15 residues. Trimming removed 0 bases at V and 2 bases at J, with 9 bases between. CDR1 and CDR2 (germline): SGHRS, YFSETQ. This CDR3 reads CASSLGTVAYNEQFF. The CDR3 DNA is TGCGCCAGCAGCTTGGGGACAGTGGCCTACAATGAGCAGTTCTTC.

This clone was counted a few times. The chain is built from TRBV5-5 and TRBJ1-2, with a tentative D call TRBD1 (6 bases). The V gene's germline CDR1 is SGHKS and CDR2 YYEKEE (reference sequence). CDR3 length: 12 residues. V was shortened by 6 bases and J by 6 bases, with 12 bases between the two germline ends. This chain's CDR3 is CASKTGKDGYTF. DNA for the CDR3: TGTGCCAGCAAAACAGGGAAGGATGGCTACACCTTC.

The chain combines TRBV10-2 with TRBJ2-7; D is ambiguous. CDR1 is WSHSY and CDR2 is SAAADI in the germline V gene. CDR3 length equals 12 residues. Between the trimmed V and J ends, which lost 8 bases and 0 bases, there was a span of 8 bases. CDR3 DNA sequence: TGCGCCAGCGGAACTTTCTCCTACGAGCAGTACTTC. It yields the protein CASGTFSYEQYF.